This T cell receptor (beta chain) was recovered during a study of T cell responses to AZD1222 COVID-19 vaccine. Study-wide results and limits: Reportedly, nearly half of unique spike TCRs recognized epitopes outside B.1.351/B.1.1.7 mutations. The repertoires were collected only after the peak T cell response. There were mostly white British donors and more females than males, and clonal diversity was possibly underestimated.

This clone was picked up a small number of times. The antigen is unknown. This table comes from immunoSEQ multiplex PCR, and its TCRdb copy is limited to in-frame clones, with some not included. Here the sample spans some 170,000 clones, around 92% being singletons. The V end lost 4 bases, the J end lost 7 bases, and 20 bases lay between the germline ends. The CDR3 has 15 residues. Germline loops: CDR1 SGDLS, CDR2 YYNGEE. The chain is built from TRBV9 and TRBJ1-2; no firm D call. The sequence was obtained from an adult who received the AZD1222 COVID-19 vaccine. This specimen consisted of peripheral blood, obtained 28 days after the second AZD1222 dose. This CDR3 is CASSPRSLYEVGYTF. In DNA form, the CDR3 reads TGTGCCAGCAGCCCCCGCAGCCTCTACGAGGTTGGCTACACCTTC.